The clone carrying this T cell receptor beta chain appeared once. This CDR3 is built from 14 residues. V dropped 5 bases and J dropped 3; count of bases not matched to a gene: 4. Germline loops: CDR1 SGHRS, CDR2 YFSETQ. Per the original data handling: Scientists estimated how many nucleated cells there were by amplifying reference gene primers. Assay used: immunoSEQ multiplex PCR; TCRdb lists only in-frame clones, some missing. The DNA gave D and trimming, while V, J and clone size come from that table. The sample has some 150,000 clones; 82% are singletons. This record comes from a study of blood T cell repertoires in COVID-19. At the level of the study: Samples came from the United States, Italy and Spain, spanning acute and convalescent COVID-19. In each case, the material was cDNA or gDNA derived from T cells, B-cell-depleted T cells, or PBMCs.

The source material was peripheral blood. The chain carries TRBV5-1 and TRBJ2-3, with 9 bases that match TRBD2. The sequence was obtained from a woman between 70 and 85 years old with acute or convalescent COVID-19. DNA of the CDR3: TGCGCCAGCAGGTCTAGCGGGGTAACAGATACGCAGTATTTT. Translated, it gives CASRSSGVTDTQYF.